Listed below are T cell receptor beta chains from one sample, sequenced in a study of T-cell memory formation after mild COVID-19. MiXCR, applied by TCRdb to the 5' RACE reads, yields one record per CDR3 protein. This sample has under 400,000 distinct CDR3 sequences, with roughly 21% found just once. Sequencing input: PBMCs or a T cell subset sorted from them (not recorded which). These TCRs come from an adult woman who had mild COVID-19 (a few samples of this study predate the infection). Cell type and time point are not known. Both conserved end residues are part of each CDR3. The D gene is left open where the match is weak. Expanded clones get a size class; other rows say once, few or many, or leave the size out.

d_gene: TRBD2; v_gene: TRBV4-1; j_gene: TRBJ2-7; abundance: few; len: 16; CDR3nt: TGCGCCAGCAGCCCACAAGCGGGGCCCTCCTTTTACGAGCAGTACTTC; CDR3aa: CASSPQAGPSFYEQYF
d_gene: TRBD1; v_gene: TRBV7-2; j_gene: TRBJ1-1; abundance: -; len: 14; CDR3nt: TGTGCCAGCAGTTGGACAGGGGGCTTAACTGAAGCTTTCTTT; CDR3aa: CASSWTGGLTEAFF
d_gene: TRBD2; v_gene: TRBV30; j_gene: TRBJ2-3; abundance: -; len: 14; CDR3nt: TGTGCCTGGAGTTGGGGGGGTAGCACAGATACGCAGTATTTT; CDR3aa: CAWSWGGSTDTQYF
d_gene: TRBD1; v_gene: TRBV9; j_gene: TRBJ1-1; abundance: few; len: 14; CDR3nt: TGTGCCAGCAGCGCCATGACAGGGGGCACTGAAGCTTTCTTT; CDR3aa: CASSAMTGGTEAFF
d_gene: -; v_gene: TRBV5-1; j_gene: TRBJ2-3; abundance: few; len: 13; CDR3nt: TGCGCCAGCAGCTTGGGGCCTTCGGATACGCAGTATTTT; CDR3aa: CASSLGPSDTQYF
d_gene: -; v_gene: TRBV5-1; j_gene: TRBJ1-2; abundance: -; len: 17; CDR3nt: TGCGCCAGCAGCTCCACCCCAGCAGGGCAAGCTTACTATGGCTACACCTTC; CDR3aa: CASSSTPAGQAYYGYTF
d_gene: TRBD1; v_gene: TRBV5-1; j_gene: TRBJ2-7; abundance: few; len: 16; CDR3nt: TGCGCCAGCAGCTTGACTACCCCAGGGGGCTCGTACGAGCAGTACTTC; CDR3aa: CASSLTTPGGSYEQYF
d_gene: -; v_gene: TRBV20-1; j_gene: TRBJ1-2; abundance: -; len: 13; CDR3nt: TGCAGTGCTAGTGGGGGGGTTAACTATGGCTACACCTTC; CDR3aa: CSASGGVNYGYTF
d_gene: -; v_gene: TRBV29-1; j_gene: TRBJ1-2; abundance: -; len: 14; CDR3nt: TGCAGCGTTGGGGCCGGGACCGCCCGCTATGGCTACACCTTC; CDR3aa: CSVGAGTARYGYTF
d_gene: TRBD1; v_gene: TRBV7-8; j_gene: TRBJ2-6; abundance: few; len: 22; CDR3nt: TGTGCCAGCAGCTTATACGGGACAGGGGGCTTTGTTGCCAGCTCTGGGGCCAACGTCCTGACTTTC; CDR3aa: CASSLYGTGGFVASSGANVLTF
d_gene: TRBD1; v_gene: TRBV29-1; j_gene: TRBJ1-1; abundance: -; len: 16; CDR3nt: TGCAGCGTTGAGGGGGGGACAGCCGACGAGTACACTGAAGCTTTCTTT; CDR3aa: CSVEGGTADEYTEAFF
d_gene: -; v_gene: TRBV5-1; j_gene: TRBJ1-6; abundance: few; len: 16; CDR3nt: TGCGCCAGCAGCTCGGCAGGGGACGGTCGAAATTCACCCCTCCACTTT; CDR3aa: CASSSAGDGRNSPLHF
d_gene: -; v_gene: TRBV10-3; j_gene: TRBJ2-5; abundance: -; len: 15; CDR3nt: TGTGCCATCAGTGAGGTCGGGACTCCACCGGGGACCCAGTACTTC; CDR3aa: CAISEVGTPPGTQYF
d_gene: TRBD2; v_gene: TRBV12-3/TRBV12-4; j_gene: TRBJ2-1; abundance: -; len: 14; CDR3nt: TGTGCCAGCGTAGGGGAGGGCCGGTACAATGAGCAGTTCTTC; CDR3aa: CASVGEGRYNEQFF
d_gene: TRBD2; v_gene: TRBV28; j_gene: TRBJ2-7; abundance: -; len: 16; CDR3nt: TGTGCCAGCAGTCTACACTCCGGACTAGCGACCTACGAGCAGTACTTC; CDR3aa: CASSLHSGLATYEQYF
d_gene: -; v_gene: TRBV3-1; j_gene: TRBJ2-7; abundance: -; len: 12; CDR3nt: TGTGCCAGCAGTTATCAGGTTTCCGAGCAGTACTTC; CDR3aa: CASSYQVSEQYF
d_gene: -; v_gene: TRBV6-6; j_gene: TRBJ1-2; abundance: few; len: 15; CDR3nt: TGTGCCAGCAGTGGGGGCGACAGGACTACATGGGGCTACACCTTC; CDR3aa: CASSGGDRTTWGYTF
d_gene: -; v_gene: TRBV24-1; j_gene: TRBJ1-2; abundance: few; len: 13; CDR3nt: TGTGCCACCAGTGCTCACCTTAACTATGGCTACACCTTC; CDR3aa: CATSAHLNYGYTF
d_gene: -; v_gene: TRBV2; j_gene: TRBJ2-1; abundance: few; len: 15; CDR3nt: TGTGCCAGCAGTGGCGGCTTATCTAGGTACAATGAGCAGTTCTTC; CDR3aa: CASSGGLSRYNEQFF
d_gene: -; v_gene: TRBV6-5; j_gene: TRBJ1-4; abundance: few; len: 13; CDR3nt: TGTGCCAGCGGCTTACTCCCCGGGCAAAAACTGTTTTTT; CDR3aa: CASGLLPGQKLFF
d_gene: -; v_gene: TRBV7-8; j_gene: TRBJ2-3; abundance: few; len: 16; CDR3nt: TGTGCCAGCAGCTTAGCCTGGGGGCCGGTGGTGGATACGCAGTATTTT; CDR3aa: CASSLAWGPVVDTQYF
d_gene: -; v_gene: TRBV24-1; j_gene: TRBJ2-7; abundance: -; len: 13; CDR3nt: TGTGCCACCAGATCCGGACTTGCGGGTGAGCAGTACTTC; CDR3aa: CATRSGLAGEQYF
d_gene: TRBD1; v_gene: TRBV4-2; j_gene: TRBJ2-7; abundance: -; len: 15; CDR3nt: TGTGCCGGCAGCCAAGAGGGACAGAGCTCCTACGAGCAGTACTTC; CDR3aa: CAGSQEGQSSYEQYF
d_gene: -; v_gene: TRBV11-3; j_gene: TRBJ1-1; abundance: many; len: 16; CDR3nt: TGTGCCAGCAGCTTTGACGGAAGAGGGGGAGACACTGAAGCTTTCTTT; CDR3aa: CASSFDGRGGDTEAFF
d_gene: -; v_gene: TRBV20-1; j_gene: TRBJ2-7; abundance: few; len: 15; CDR3nt: TGCAGTGCTAGAGGTGCCCCAGGGGACACCTACGAGCAGTACTTC; CDR3aa: CSARGAPGDTYEQYF
d_gene: -; v_gene: TRBV2; j_gene: TRBJ1-1; abundance: -; len: 15; CDR3nt: TGTGCCAGCAAGCTAGGCCCGATCGGGAACACTGAAGCTTTCTTT; CDR3aa: CASKLGPIGNTEAFF
d_gene: TRBD1; v_gene: TRBV12-3/TRBV12-4; j_gene: TRBJ2-2; abundance: few; len: 17; CDR3nt: TGTGCCAGCACCACCCTCGCGGACAGGGGGAGTACCGGGGAGCTGTTTTTT; CDR3aa: CASTTLADRGSTGELFF
d_gene: -; v_gene: TRBV6-2/TRBV6-3; j_gene: TRBJ1-1; abundance: once; len: 14; CDR3nt: TGTGCCAGCACCCGACCCGGGACGAACACTGAAGCTTTCTTT; CDR3aa: CASTRPGTNTEAFF
d_gene: -; v_gene: TRBV12-3/TRBV12-4; j_gene: TRBJ2-1; abundance: -; len: 16; CDR3nt: TGTGCCAGCAGTTTTGAGGCGGGATTGAGAGTAGTTGAGCAGTTCTTC; CDR3aa: CASSFEAGLRVVEQFF
d_gene: -; v_gene: TRBV2; j_gene: TRBJ2-7; abundance: few; len: 13; CDR3nt: TGTGCCAGCAGCGTCGGTCGCTACTACGAGCAGTACTTC; CDR3aa: CASSVGRYYEQYF
d_gene: -; v_gene: TRBV27; j_gene: TRBJ2-3; abundance: few; len: 16; CDR3nt: TGTGCCAGCAGTTTATTTAGACTAGAAGGCACAGATACGCAGTATTTT; CDR3aa: CASSLFRLEGTDTQYF
d_gene: -; v_gene: TRBV27; j_gene: TRBJ2-2; abundance: few; len: 18; CDR3nt: TGTGCCAGCAGACCTTCTTCCCTCAGAACCCGTCATCCCGGGGAGCTGTTTTTT; CDR3aa: CASRPSSLRTRHPGELFF
d_gene: TRBD1; v_gene: TRBV6-6; j_gene: TRBJ1-5; abundance: few; len: 15; CDR3nt: TGTGCCAGCAGTTACCCCGGGACAGTTGATCAGCCCCAGCATTTT; CDR3aa: CASSYPGTVDQPQHF
d_gene: -; v_gene: TRBV6-5; j_gene: TRBJ1-5; abundance: few; len: 15; CDR3nt: TGTGCCAGCAGCCTCGACAGGAATAGCAATCAGCCCCAGCATTTT; CDR3aa: CASSLDRNSNQPQHF
d_gene: TRBD2; v_gene: TRBV25-1; j_gene: TRBJ2-3; abundance: -; len: 15; CDR3nt: TGTGCCAGCAAGGGGCTAGCGGGAGAGGCAGATACGCAGTATTTT; CDR3aa: CASKGLAGEADTQYF
d_gene: TRBD2; v_gene: TRBV9; j_gene: TRBJ2-5; abundance: few; len: 16; CDR3nt: TGTGCCAGCAGCGTAGCTACTAGCGGGGGGCAAGAGACCCAGTACTTC; CDR3aa: CASSVATSGGQETQYF
d_gene: -; v_gene: TRBV24-1; j_gene: TRBJ1-1; abundance: few; len: 14; CDR3nt: TGTGCCACCAGTGGTCGTGACAGTTATTCATCCGCTTTCTTT; CDR3aa: CATSGRDSYSSAFF
d_gene: -; v_gene: TRBV24-1; j_gene: TRBJ2-1; abundance: few; len: 18; CDR3nt: TGTGCCACCAGTGGAGTGACATCGGGTCAAAGATCCTACAATGAGCAGTTCTTC; CDR3aa: CATSGVTSGQRSYNEQFF
d_gene: -; v_gene: TRBV24-1; j_gene: TRBJ1-2; abundance: -; len: 15; CDR3nt: TGTGCCACCAGTGATGGGGGACTCCGGTCCTATGGCTACACCTTC; CDR3aa: CATSDGGLRSYGYTF
d_gene: -; v_gene: TRBV12-3/TRBV12-4; j_gene: TRBJ2-7; abundance: -; len: 13; CDR3nt: TGTGCCAGCAGTCCCCCGTGGCCCTACGAGCAGTACTTC; CDR3aa: CASSPPWPYEQYF
d_gene: -; v_gene: TRBV28; j_gene: TRBJ1-4; abundance: few; len: 13; CDR3nt: TGTGCCAGCCAATGGGCCCTGAACGAAAAACTGTTTTTT; CDR3aa: CASQWALNEKLFF
d_gene: -; v_gene: TRBV6-1; j_gene: TRBJ2-1; abundance: -; len: 13; CDR3nt: TGTGCCAGCAGAGGAAACATGGCGCTTGAGCAGTTCTTC; CDR3aa: CASRGNMALEQFF
d_gene: TRBD2; v_gene: TRBV6-1; j_gene: TRBJ2-2; abundance: few; len: 15; CDR3nt: TGTGCCAGCACGTTAGCGGGAGGGGAGGCCGGGGAGCTGTTTTTT; CDR3aa: CASTLAGGEAGELFF
d_gene: -; v_gene: TRBV4-3; j_gene: TRBJ2-7; abundance: few; len: 15; CDR3nt: TGCGCCAGCAGCCAAGCGCTACTGAGCTCCTACGAGCAGTACTTC; CDR3aa: CASSQALLSSYEQYF
d_gene: TRBD2; v_gene: TRBV5-6; j_gene: TRBJ2-2; abundance: -; len: 18; CDR3nt: TGTGCCAGCAGCATATGGACTAGCGGGGGGATCAACACCGGGGAGCTGTTTTTT; CDR3aa: CASSIWTSGGINTGELFF
d_gene: -; v_gene: TRBV24-1; j_gene: TRBJ2-5; abundance: once; len: 14; CDR3nt: TGTGCCACCAGTGATAGGCGGGTCCAAGAGACCCAGTACTTC; CDR3aa: CATSDRRVQETQYF
d_gene: TRBD2; v_gene: TRBV4-1; j_gene: TRBJ2-1; abundance: -; len: 17; CDR3nt: TGCGCCAGCAGCCAAGATCGATGGCGGGAGATCCACAATGAGCAGTTCTTC; CDR3aa: CASSQDRWREIHNEQFF
d_gene: -; v_gene: TRBV25-1; j_gene: TRBJ1-4; abundance: few; len: 14; CDR3nt: TGTGCCAGCACCCCCCAAGGGGAACGGGAAAAACTGTTTTTT; CDR3aa: CASTPQGEREKLFF
d_gene: -; v_gene: TRBV20-1; j_gene: TRBJ1-1; abundance: -; len: 13; CDR3nt: TGCAGTGCTCCACTTGACCTGAACACTGAAGCTTTCTTT; CDR3aa: CSAPLDLNTEAFF
d_gene: TRBD2; v_gene: TRBV2; j_gene: TRBJ2-7; abundance: -; len: 16; CDR3nt: TGTGCCAGCAGTCTAAGGACTAGCGGGGTATCCTACGAGCAGTACTTC; CDR3aa: CASSLRTSGVSYEQYF
d_gene: TRBD2; v_gene: TRBV5-5; j_gene: TRBJ2-1; abundance: -; len: 16; CDR3nt: TGTGCCAGCACCTTGATGCTAGCGGGAGTATGGGATGAGCAGTTCTTC; CDR3aa: CASTLMLAGVWDEQFF
d_gene: -; v_gene: TRBV20-1; j_gene: TRBJ1-3; abundance: -; len: 14; CDR3nt: TGCAGTGCTGCGCTCTTGGGGACAGGAAACACCATATATTTT; CDR3aa: CSAALLGTGNTIYF
d_gene: -; v_gene: TRBV30; j_gene: TRBJ1-5; abundance: once; len: 16; CDR3nt: TGTGCCTGGAGTGGAGAGTTTAGTAGTAGCAATCAGCCCCAGCATTTT; CDR3aa: CAWSGEFSSSNQPQHF
d_gene: TRBD1; v_gene: TRBV11-2; j_gene: TRBJ2-5; abundance: -; len: 14; CDR3nt: TGTGCCAGCAGCTCGGGACAGGGGGCAGAGACCCAGTACTTC; CDR3aa: CASSSGQGAETQYF
d_gene: -; v_gene: TRBV24-1; j_gene: TRBJ2-7; abundance: few; len: 13; CDR3nt: TGTGCCACCAGTGATTTGGGGTCCTACGAGCAGTACTTC; CDR3aa: CATSDLGSYEQYF
d_gene: TRBD1; v_gene: TRBV20-1; j_gene: TRBJ1-6; abundance: -; len: 17; CDR3nt: TGCAGTGCTAGAGTTTCGCCCCGGACAGGGATTGCTTCACCCCTCCACTTT; CDR3aa: CSARVSPRTGIASPLHF